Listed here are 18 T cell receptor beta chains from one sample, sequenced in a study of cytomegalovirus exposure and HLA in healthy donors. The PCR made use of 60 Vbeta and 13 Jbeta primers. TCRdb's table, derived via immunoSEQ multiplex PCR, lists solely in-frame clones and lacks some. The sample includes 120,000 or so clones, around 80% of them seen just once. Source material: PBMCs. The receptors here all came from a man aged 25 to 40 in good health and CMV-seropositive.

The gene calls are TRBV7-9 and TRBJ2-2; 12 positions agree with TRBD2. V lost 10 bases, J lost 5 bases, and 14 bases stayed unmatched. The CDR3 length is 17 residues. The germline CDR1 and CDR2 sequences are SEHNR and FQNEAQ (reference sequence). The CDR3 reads CATQPLAGGPLTGELFF. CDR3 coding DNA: TGTGCCACCCAACCTCTAGCGGGAGGGCCCTTAACCGGGGAGCTGTTTTTT. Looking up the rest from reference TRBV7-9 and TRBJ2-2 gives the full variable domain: DTGVSQNPRHKITKRGQNVTFRCDPISEHNRLYWYRQTLGQGPEFLTYFQNEAQLEKSRLLSDRFSAERPKGSFSTLEIQRTEQGDSAMYLCATQPLAGGPLTGELFFGEGSRLTVL.

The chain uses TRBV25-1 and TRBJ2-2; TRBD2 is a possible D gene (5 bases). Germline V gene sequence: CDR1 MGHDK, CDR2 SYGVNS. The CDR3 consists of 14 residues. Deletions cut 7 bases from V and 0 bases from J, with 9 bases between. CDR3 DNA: TGTGCCAGCACTCGGGGAACGAACACCGGGGAGCTGTTTTTT. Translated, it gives CASTRGTNTGELFF.

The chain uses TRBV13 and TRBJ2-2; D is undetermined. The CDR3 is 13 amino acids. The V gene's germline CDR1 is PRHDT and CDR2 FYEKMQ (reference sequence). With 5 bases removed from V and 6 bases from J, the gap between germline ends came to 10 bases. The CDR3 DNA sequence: TGTGCCAGCAGCCTGAGAGGCTCCGGGGAGCTGTTTTTT. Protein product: CASSLRGSGELFF.

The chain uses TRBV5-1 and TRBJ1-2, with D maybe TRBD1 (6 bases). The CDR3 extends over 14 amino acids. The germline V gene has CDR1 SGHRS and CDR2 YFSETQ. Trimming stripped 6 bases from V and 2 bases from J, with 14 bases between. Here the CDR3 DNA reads TGCGCCAGCACGAGGACAGAGATCAACTATGGCTACACCTTC. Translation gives CASTRTEINYGYTF.

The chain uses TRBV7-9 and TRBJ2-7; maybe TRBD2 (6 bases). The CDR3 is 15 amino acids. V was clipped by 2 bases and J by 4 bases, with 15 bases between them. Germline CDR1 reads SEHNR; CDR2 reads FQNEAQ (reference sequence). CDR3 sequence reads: CASSLSTGRGYEQYF. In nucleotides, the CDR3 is TGTGCCAGCAGCTTATCGACCGGGAGAGGGTACGAGCAGTACTTC.

CDR3 coding DNA: TGTGCCAGCAGCTTAGGCGGGACCGCCTCCTACGAGCAGTACTTC. It codes for CASSLGGTASYEQYF. The genes are TRBV7-2 and TRBJ2-7; a weak D match, TRBD2 (6 bases). The CDR3 sequence is 15 residues long. Germline V CDR1 and CDR2: SGHTA, FQGNSA. Between the trimmed V and J ends, which lost 1 base and 0 bases, there was a span of 10 bases.

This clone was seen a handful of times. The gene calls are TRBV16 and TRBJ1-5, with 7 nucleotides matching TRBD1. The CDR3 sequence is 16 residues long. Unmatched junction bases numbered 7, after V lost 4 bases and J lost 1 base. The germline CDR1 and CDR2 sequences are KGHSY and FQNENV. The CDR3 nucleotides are TGTGCCAGCAGCCTAGCCGGACAGGCAAGCAATCAGCCCCAGCATTTT. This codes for CASSLAGQASNQPQHF.

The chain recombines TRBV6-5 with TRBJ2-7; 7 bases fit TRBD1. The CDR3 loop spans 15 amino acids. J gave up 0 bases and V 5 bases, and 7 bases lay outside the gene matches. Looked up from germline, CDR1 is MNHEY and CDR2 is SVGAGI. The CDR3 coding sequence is TGTGCCAGCAGTGTAACAGGGGCCACCTCCTACGAGCAGTACTTC. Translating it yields CASSVTGATSYEQYF.

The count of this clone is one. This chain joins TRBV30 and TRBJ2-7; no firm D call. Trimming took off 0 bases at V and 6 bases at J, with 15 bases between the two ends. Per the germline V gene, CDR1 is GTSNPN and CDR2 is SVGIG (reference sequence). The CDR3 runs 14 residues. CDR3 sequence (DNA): TGTGCCTGGAGTGTATCCTCAGTCCTTCCCGAGCAGTACTTC. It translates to CAWSVSSVLPEQYF.

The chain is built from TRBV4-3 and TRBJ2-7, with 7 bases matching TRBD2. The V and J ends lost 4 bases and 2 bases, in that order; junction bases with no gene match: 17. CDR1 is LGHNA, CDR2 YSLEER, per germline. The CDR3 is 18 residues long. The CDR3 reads CASSLYLRGGSFPYEQYF. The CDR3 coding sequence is TGCGCCAGCAGCCTTTATCTTCGCGGCGGGAGCTTTCCCTACGAGCAGTACTTC.

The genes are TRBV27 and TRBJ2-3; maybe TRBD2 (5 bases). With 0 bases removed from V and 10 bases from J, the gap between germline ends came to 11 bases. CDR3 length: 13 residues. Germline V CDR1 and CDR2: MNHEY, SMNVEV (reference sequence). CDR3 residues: CASSLSGSAAQYF. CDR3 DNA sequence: TGTGCCAGCAGTTTATCTGGGAGTGCTGCGCAGTATTTT.

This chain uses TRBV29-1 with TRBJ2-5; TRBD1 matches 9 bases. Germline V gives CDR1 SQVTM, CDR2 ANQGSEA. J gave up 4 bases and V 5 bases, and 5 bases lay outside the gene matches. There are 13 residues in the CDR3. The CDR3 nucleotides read TGCAGCGTTCGGGACAGGGCCTTAGAGACCCAGTACTTC. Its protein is CSVRDRALETQYF.

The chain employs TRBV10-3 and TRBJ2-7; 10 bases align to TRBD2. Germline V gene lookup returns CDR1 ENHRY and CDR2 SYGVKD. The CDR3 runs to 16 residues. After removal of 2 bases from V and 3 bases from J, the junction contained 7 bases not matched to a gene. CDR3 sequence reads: CAISEGWLAGDYEQYF. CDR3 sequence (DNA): TGTGCCATCAGTGAGGGGTGGCTAGCGGGAGACTACGAGCAGTACTTC.

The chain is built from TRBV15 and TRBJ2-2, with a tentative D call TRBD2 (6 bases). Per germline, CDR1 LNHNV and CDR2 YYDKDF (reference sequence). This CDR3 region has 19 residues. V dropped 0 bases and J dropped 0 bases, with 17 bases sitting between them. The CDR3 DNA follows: TGTGCCACCAGCAGAGACCCCTACCGGTCGGGGGCGAACACCGGGGAGCTGTTTTTT. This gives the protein CATSRDPYRSGANTGELFF.

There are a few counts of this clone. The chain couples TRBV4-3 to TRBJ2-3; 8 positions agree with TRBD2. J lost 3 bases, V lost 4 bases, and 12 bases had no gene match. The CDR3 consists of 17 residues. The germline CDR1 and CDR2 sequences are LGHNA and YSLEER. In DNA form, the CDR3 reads TGCGCCAGCAGCCGATCAGAATTCGGGACTAGGACAGATACGCAGTATTTT. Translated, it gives CASSRSEFGTRTDTQYF.

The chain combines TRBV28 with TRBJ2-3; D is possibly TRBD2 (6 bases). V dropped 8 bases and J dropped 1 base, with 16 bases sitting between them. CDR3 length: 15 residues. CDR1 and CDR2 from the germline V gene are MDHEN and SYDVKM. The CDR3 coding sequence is TGTGCCAGCCGAGGAGGGACCCTGGGCACAGATACGCAGTATTTT. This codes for CASRGGTLGTDTQYF. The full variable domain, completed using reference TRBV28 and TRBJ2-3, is DVKVTQSSRYLVKRTGEKVFLECVQDMDHENMFWYRQDPGLGLRLIYFSYDVKMKEKGDIPEGYSVSREKKERFSLILESASTNQTSMYLCASRGGTLGTDTQYFGPGTRLTVL.

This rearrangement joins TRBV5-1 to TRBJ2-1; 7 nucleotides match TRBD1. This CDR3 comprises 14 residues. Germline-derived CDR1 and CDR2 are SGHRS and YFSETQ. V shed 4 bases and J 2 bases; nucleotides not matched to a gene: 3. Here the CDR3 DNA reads TGCGCCAGCAGCACAACAGGGGCCTACAATGAGCAGTTCTTC. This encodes CASSTTGAYNEQFF.

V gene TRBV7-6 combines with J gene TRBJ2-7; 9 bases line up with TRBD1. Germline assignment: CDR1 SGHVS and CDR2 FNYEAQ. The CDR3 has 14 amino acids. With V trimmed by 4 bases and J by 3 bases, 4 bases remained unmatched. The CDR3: CASSSGQGGYEQYF. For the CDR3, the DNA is TGTGCCAGCAGCTCGGGACAGGGTGGCTACGAGCAGTACTTC.